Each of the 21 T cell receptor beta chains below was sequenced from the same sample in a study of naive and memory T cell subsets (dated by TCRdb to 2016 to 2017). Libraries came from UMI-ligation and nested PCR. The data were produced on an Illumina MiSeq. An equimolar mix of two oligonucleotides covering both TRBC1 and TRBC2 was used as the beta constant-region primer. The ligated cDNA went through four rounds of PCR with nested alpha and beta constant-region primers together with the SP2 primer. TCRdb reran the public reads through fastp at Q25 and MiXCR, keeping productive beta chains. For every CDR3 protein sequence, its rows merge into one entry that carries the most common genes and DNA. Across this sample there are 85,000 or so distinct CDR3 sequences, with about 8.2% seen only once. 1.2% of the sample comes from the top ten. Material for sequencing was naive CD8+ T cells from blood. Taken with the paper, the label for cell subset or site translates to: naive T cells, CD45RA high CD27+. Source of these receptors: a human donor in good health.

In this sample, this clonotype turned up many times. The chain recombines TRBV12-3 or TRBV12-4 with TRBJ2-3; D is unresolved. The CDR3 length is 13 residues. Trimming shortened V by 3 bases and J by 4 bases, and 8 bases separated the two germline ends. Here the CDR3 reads CASSLNRADTQYF. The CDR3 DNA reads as TGTGCCAGCAGTTTGAACCGTGCAGATACGCAGTATTTT.

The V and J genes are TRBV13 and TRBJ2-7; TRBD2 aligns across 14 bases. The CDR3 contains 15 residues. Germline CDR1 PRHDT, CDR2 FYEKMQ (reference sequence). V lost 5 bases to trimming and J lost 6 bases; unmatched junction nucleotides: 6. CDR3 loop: CASSPGLAGATEQYF. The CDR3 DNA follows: TGTGCCAGCAGCCCGGGACTAGCGGGAGCGACCGAGCAGTACTTC.

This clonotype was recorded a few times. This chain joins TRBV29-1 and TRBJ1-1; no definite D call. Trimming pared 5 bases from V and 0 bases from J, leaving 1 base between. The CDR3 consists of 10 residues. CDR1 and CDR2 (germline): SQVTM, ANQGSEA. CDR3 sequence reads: CSVMNTEAFF. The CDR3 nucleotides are TGCAGCGTTATGAACACTGAAGCTTTCTTT.

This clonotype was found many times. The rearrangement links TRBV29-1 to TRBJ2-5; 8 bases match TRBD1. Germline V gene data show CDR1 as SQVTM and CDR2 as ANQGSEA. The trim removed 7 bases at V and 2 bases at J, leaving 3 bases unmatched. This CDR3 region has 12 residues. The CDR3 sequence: CSATGGQETQYF. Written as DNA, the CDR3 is TGCAGCGCCACAGGGGGGCAAGAGACCCAGTACTTC.

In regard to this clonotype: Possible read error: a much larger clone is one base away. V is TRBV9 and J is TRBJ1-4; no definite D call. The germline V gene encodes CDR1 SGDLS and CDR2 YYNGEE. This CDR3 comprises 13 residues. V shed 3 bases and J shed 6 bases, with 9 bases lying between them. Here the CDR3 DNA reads TGTGCCAGCAGCGCGTCAGAAGATGAAAAACTGTTTTTT. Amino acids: CASSASEDEKLFF.

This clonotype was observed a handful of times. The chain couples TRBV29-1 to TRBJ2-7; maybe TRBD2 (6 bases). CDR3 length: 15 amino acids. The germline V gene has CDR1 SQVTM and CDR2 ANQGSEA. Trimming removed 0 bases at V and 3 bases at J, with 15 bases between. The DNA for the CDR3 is TGCAGCGTTGAAGAAGTGGGGCGGCGGGGCTACGAGCAGTACTTC. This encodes CSVEEVGRRGYEQYF.

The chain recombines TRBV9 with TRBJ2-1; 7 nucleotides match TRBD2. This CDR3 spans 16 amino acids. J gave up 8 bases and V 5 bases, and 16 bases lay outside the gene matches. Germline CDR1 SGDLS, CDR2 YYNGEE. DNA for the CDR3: TGTGCCAGCAGTCCACGGGGAAGCGGGATCACCTATGAGCAGTTCTTC. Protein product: CASSPRGSGITYEQFF.

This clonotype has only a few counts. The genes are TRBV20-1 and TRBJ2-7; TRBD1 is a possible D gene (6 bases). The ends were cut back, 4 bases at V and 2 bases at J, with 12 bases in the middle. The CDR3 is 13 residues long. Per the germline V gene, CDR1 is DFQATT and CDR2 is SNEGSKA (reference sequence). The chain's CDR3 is CSAITGSAYEQYF. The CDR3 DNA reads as TGCAGTGCTATAACAGGGTCGGCCTACGAGCAGTACTTC.

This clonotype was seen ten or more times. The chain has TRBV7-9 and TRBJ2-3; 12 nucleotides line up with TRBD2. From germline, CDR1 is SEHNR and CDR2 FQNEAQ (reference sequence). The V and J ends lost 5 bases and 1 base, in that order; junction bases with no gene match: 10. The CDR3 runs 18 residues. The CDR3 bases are TGTGCCAGCAGCGACCCGCGGACTAGCGGGAAAGGCACAGATACGCAGTATTTT. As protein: CASSDPRTSGKGTDTQYF.

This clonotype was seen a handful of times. This chain's CDR3 is CASSLLTGLKGGANEQFF. The CDR3 bases are TGTGCCAGCAGCTTATTAACAGGCCTAAAGGGGGGGGCAAATGAGCAGTTCTTC. V and J are TRBV5-6 and TRBJ2-1; tentatively, D is TRBD2 (7 bases). The CDR3 is 18 residues long. V dropped 2 bases and J dropped 7 bases, with 25 bases sitting between them. Germline values: CDR1 SGHDT, CDR2 YYEEEE.

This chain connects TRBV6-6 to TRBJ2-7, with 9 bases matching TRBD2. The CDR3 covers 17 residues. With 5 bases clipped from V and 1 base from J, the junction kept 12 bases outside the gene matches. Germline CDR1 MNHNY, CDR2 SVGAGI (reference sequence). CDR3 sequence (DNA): TGTGCCAGCAGTGCCACCTCCCCGGGACTAGCTTCCTACGAGCAGTACTTC. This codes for CASSATSPGLASYEQYF.

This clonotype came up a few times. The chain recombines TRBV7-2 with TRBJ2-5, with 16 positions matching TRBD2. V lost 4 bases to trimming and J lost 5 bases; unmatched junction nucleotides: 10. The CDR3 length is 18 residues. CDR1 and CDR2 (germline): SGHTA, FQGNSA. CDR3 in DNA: TGTGCCAGCAGCTGGGGACTAGCGGGAGGGACATTCCGTGAGACCCAGTACTTC. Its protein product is CASSWGLAGGTFRETQYF.

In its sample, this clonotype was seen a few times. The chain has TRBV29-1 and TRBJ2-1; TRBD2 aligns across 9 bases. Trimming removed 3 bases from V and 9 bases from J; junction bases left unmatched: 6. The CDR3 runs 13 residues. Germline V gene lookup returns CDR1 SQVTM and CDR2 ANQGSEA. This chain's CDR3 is CSVESGLASEQFF. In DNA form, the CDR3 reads TGCAGCGTTGAGTCGGGACTAGCCAGTGAGCAGTTCTTC.

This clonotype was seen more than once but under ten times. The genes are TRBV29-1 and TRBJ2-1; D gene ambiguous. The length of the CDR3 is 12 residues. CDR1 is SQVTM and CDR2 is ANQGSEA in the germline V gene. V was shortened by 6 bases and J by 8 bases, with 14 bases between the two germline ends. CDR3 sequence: CSVDLYRDEQFF. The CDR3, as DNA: TGCAGCGTCGACTTGTATCGGGATGAGCAGTTCTTC.

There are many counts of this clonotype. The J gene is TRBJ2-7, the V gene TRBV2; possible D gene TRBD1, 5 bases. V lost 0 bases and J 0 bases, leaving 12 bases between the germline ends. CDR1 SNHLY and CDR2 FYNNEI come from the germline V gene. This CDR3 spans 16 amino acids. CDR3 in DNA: TGTGCCAGCAGTGAAGCCCTGGACACGCGCTCCTACGAGCAGTACTTC. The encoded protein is CASSEALDTRSYEQYF.

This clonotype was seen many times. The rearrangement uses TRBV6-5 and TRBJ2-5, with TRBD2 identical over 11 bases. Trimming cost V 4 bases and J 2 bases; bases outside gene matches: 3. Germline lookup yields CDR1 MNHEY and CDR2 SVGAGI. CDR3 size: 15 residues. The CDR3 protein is CASSLAGGVQETQYF. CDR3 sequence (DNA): TGTGCCAGCAGTTTAGCGGGAGGGGTACAAGAGACCCAGTACTTC.

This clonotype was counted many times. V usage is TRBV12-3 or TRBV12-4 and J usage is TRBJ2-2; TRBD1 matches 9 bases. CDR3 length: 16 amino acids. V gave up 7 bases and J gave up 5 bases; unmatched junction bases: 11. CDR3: CASITRDRAKTGELFF. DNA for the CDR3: TGTGCCAGCATCACCCGGGACAGGGCTAAGACCGGGGAGCTGTTTTTT.

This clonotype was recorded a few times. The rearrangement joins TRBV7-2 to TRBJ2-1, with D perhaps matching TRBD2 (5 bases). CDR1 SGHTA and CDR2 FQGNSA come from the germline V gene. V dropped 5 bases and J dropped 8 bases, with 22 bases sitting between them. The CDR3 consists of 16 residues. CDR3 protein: CASSDLSHGVRDEQFF. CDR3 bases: TGTGCCAGCAGCGATTTGTCCCACGGGGTCCGTGATGAGCAGTTCTTC.

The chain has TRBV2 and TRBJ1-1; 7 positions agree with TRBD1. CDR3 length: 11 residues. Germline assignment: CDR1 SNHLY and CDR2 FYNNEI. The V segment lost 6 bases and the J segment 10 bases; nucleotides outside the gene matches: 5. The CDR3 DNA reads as TGTGCCAGCAGAGGAGGACAGGTAGCTTTCTTT. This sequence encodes CASRGGQVAFF.

DNA of the CDR3: TGTGCCAGCAGCCCCGCCCCGGGGGAGGAGACCCAGTACTTC. Amino acid sequence: CASSPAPGEETQYF. This sequence joins TRBV7-9 and TRBJ2-5; D is perhaps TRBD2 (6 bases). Germline values: CDR1 SEHNR, CDR2 FQNEAQ (reference sequence). The CDR3 sequence is 14 residues long. Trimming left V 5 bases short and J 5 bases short, with 15 bases between.

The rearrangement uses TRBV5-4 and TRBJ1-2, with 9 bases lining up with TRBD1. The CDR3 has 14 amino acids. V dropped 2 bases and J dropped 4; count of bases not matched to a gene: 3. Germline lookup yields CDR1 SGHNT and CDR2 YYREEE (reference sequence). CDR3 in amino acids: CASSLTGQGYGYTF. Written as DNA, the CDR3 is TGTGCCAGCAGCTTAACGGGACAGGGCTATGGCTACACCTTC.